What follows are 16 T cell receptor beta chains derived from one specimen sequenced in a study of T cell responses to AZD1222 COVID-19 vaccine (dated by TCRdb to the early 2020s). According to the study, the label for this sample's time point signals: baseline before first vaccination. The library was produced with the immunoSEQ multiplex PCR assay. TCRdb holds this immuneACCESS table with in-frame rearrangements only. Some clones are missing; in checked studies, unresolved V genes explain under half, and the rest has no known cause. This sample is represented by tens of thousands of clones; roughly 90% of them were singletons. Under 3% of the sample is in the top ten clones. The sequencing here drew on peripheral blood, taken on day 0 of AZD1222 vaccination. The receptor set was obtained from an adult in good health.

The J gene is TRBJ1-4, the V gene TRBV11-2; unclear D gene. The CDR3 is made up of 12 amino acids. Germline-derived CDR1 and CDR2 are SGHAT and FQNNGV. With 4 bases removed from V and 8 bases from J, the gap between germline ends came to 8 bases. CDR3 sequence (DNA): TGTGCCAGCAGCTGGAGGGAAGAAAAACTGTTTTTT. Residues: CASSWREEKLFF.

This sequence joins TRBV11-2 and TRBJ2-2, with unresolved D. The CDR3 spans 15 residues. The germline V gene has CDR1 SGHAT and CDR2 FQNNGV. The V gene lost 2 bases and the J gene lost 4 bases, with 11 bases spanning the gap. CDR3 sequence reads: CASSLYPRGTGELFF. DNA for the CDR3: TGTGCCAGCAGCTTATATCCCCGCGGCACCGGGGAGCTGTTTTTT.

The genes are TRBV18 and TRBJ2-7; D not certain. The CDR3 runs to 13 residues. Trimming pared 3 bases from V and 2 bases from J, leaving 8 bases between. The germline CDR1 and CDR2 sequences are KGHSH and LQKENI. The CDR3 nucleotides read TGTGCCAGCTCACCTCCAGCTGCCTACGAGCAGTACTTC. It translates to CASSPPAAYEQYF.

The chain couples TRBV19 to TRBJ1-1; D is uncertain. Germline CDR1 and CDR2: LNHDA and SQIVND (reference sequence). Trimming stripped 5 bases from V and 1 base from J, with 14 bases between. The length of the CDR3 is 15 residues. CDR3 bases: TGTGCCAGTAGTCTAGGGATGAGGCGGAACACTGAAGCTTTCTTT. Translated, it gives CASSLGMRRNTEAFF.

The chain links TRBV7-2 to TRBJ1-5, with 8 bases lining up with TRBD1. The CDR3 has 15 residues. V was clipped by 5 bases and J by 2 bases; unmatched bases: 5. Germline V lookup: CDR1 SGHTA, CDR2 FQGNSA. The CDR3 loop is CASSHGQGRNQPQHF. In DNA, the CDR3 is TGTGCCAGCAGCCACGGACAGGGCCGCAATCAGCCCCAGCATTTT.

The V and J genes are TRBV27 and TRBJ2-1, with 8 bases identical to TRBD2. CDR1 and CDR2 from the germline V gene are MNHEY and SMNVEV (reference sequence). The CDR3 consists of 15 residues. Trimming at V came to 5 bases and at J to 7 bases, leaving 10 bases not matched to a gene. CDR3 protein: CASSRAAGVGNEQFF. The CDR3 DNA sequence: TGTGCCAGCAGTCGCGCAGCGGGAGTAGGTAATGAGCAGTTCTTC.

The chain uses TRBV18 and TRBJ2-5; 7 bases align to TRBD2. The CDR3 is 17 residues long. V lost 0 bases to trimming and J lost 5 bases; unmatched junction nucleotides: 12. CDR1 is KGHSH and CDR2 is LQKENI in the germline V gene. The CDR3: CASSPPWGGPRQETQYF. CDR3 in DNA: TGTGCCAGCTCACCACCCTGGGGAGGGCCCCGTCAGGAGACCCAGTACTTC.

This clone occurred once. The gene calls are TRBV6-5 and TRBJ1-6, with D perhaps matching TRBD1 (6 bases). This CDR3 has 15 amino acids. CDR1 MNHEY and CDR2 SVGAGI come from the germline V gene. V shed 8 bases and J shed 0 bases, with 11 bases lying between them. The CDR3 region has the DNA TGTGCCAGCCGGGGGCGAAACTCCTATAATTCACCCCTCCACTTT. Its translation is CASRGRNSYNSPLHF.

The chain couples TRBV13 to TRBJ2-3; 10 bases line up with TRBD2. Looked up from germline, CDR1 is PRHDT and CDR2 is FYEKMQ (reference sequence). Losses at the gene ends were 1 base for V and 0 bases for J; bases not matched to a gene: 1. This CDR3 has 16 residues. The CDR3, as DNA: TGTGCCAGCAGCTTAGAGGGACTAGCGAGCACAGATACGCAGTATTTT. It encodes CASSLEGLASTDTQYF.

The rearrangement uses TRBV29-1 and TRBJ2-1; D ambiguous. From germline, CDR1 is SQVTM and CDR2 ANQGSEA. V lost 5 bases, J lost 7 bases, and 0 bases lay in between. The CDR3 sequence is 8 residues long. The CDR3 coding sequence is TGCAGCGTTAATGAGCAGTTCTTC. As protein: CSVNEQFF.

The chain has TRBV12-5 and TRBJ2-2, with TRBD1 identical over 9 bases. Germline V gene lookup returns CDR1 LGHNT and CDR2 FRNRAP. The CDR3 extends over 15 amino acids. The V gene end was trimmed by 4 bases and the J gene end by 5 bases; junction bases not matched to a gene: 5. CDR3 in amino acids: CASGSGTGRTGELFF. The CDR3 bases are TGTGCTAGTGGTTCCGGGACAGGGAGGACCGGGGAGCTGTTTTTT.

As DNA, the CDR3 is TGTGCCTCCCACCAGGGGGGGCGCCCTGACACTGAAGCTTTCTTT. It specifies CASHQGGRPDTEAFF. V and J are TRBV19 and TRBJ1-1, with TRBD1 matching 7 bases. Unmatched junction bases numbered 15, after V lost 11 bases and J lost 3 bases. Germline CDR1 and CDR2: LNHDA and SQIVND (reference sequence). This CDR3 has 15 residues.

The CDR3 here is CANRDSSSYEQYF. DNA for the CDR3: TGTGCCAACCGGGACTCCAGCTCCTACGAGCAGTACTTC. The chain couples TRBV18 to TRBJ2-7, with D possibly matching TRBD2 (6 bases). CDR3 size: 13 residues. Germline V CDR1 and CDR2: KGHSH, LQKENI. Trimming removed 10 bases at V and 0 bases at J, with 13 bases between.

The gene calls are TRBV10-3 and TRBJ2-6; no clear D gene. Per the germline V gene, CDR1 is ENHRY and CDR2 is SYGVKD. The CDR3 consists of 15 residues. Trimming removed 8 bases from V and 0 bases from J, with 11 bases in between. The CDR3 reads CAIQSPPSGANVLTF. The CDR3 region has the DNA TGTGCCATCCAAAGCCCACCCTCTGGGGCCAACGTCCTGACTTTC.

This rearrangement joins TRBV7-8 to TRBJ2-1; maybe TRBD1 (5 bases). CDR3 length: 13 amino acids. Between the trimmed V and J ends, which lost 0 bases and 6 bases, there was a span of 6 bases. The germline gives CDR1 SGHVS, CDR2 FQNEAQ. CDR3 amino acids: CASSLAGANEQFF. CDR3 nucleotides: TGTGCCAGCAGCTTAGCAGGGGCCAATGAGCAGTTCTTC. Full variable domain (remainder filled in from reference TRBV7-8 and TRBJ2-1): GAGVSQSPRYKVAKRGQDVALRCDPISGHVSLFWYQQALGQGPEFLTYFQNEAQLDKSGLPSDRFFAERPEGSVSTLKIQRTQQEDSAVYLCASSLAGANEQFFGPGTRLTVL.

Ten or more counts support this clone. The chain joins TRBV7-8 to TRBJ2-1; 10 positions agree with TRBD2. In germline, CDR1 is SGHVS, CDR2 FQNEAQ. The J segment lost 8 bases and the V segment lost 5 bases, leaving 9 bases of the junction unmatched. CDR3 length equals 15 residues. This CDR3 is CASSPQRGGRDEQFF. CDR3 sequence (DNA): TGTGCCAGCAGCCCACAGCGGGGGGGCCGGGATGAGCAGTTCTTC.